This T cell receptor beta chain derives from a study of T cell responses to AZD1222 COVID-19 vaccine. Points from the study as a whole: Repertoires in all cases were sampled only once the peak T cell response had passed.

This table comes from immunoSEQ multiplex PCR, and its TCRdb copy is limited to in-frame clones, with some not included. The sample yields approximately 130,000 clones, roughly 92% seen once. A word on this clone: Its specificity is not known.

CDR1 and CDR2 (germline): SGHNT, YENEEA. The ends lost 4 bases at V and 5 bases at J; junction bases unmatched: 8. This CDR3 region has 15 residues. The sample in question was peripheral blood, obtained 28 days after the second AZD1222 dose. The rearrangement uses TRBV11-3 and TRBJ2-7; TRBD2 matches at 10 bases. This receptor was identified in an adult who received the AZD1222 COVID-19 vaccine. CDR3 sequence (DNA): TGTGCCAGCAGCTCCGAGCGGGGGGGCGGGAACGAGCAGTACTTC. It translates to CASSSERGGGNEQYF.